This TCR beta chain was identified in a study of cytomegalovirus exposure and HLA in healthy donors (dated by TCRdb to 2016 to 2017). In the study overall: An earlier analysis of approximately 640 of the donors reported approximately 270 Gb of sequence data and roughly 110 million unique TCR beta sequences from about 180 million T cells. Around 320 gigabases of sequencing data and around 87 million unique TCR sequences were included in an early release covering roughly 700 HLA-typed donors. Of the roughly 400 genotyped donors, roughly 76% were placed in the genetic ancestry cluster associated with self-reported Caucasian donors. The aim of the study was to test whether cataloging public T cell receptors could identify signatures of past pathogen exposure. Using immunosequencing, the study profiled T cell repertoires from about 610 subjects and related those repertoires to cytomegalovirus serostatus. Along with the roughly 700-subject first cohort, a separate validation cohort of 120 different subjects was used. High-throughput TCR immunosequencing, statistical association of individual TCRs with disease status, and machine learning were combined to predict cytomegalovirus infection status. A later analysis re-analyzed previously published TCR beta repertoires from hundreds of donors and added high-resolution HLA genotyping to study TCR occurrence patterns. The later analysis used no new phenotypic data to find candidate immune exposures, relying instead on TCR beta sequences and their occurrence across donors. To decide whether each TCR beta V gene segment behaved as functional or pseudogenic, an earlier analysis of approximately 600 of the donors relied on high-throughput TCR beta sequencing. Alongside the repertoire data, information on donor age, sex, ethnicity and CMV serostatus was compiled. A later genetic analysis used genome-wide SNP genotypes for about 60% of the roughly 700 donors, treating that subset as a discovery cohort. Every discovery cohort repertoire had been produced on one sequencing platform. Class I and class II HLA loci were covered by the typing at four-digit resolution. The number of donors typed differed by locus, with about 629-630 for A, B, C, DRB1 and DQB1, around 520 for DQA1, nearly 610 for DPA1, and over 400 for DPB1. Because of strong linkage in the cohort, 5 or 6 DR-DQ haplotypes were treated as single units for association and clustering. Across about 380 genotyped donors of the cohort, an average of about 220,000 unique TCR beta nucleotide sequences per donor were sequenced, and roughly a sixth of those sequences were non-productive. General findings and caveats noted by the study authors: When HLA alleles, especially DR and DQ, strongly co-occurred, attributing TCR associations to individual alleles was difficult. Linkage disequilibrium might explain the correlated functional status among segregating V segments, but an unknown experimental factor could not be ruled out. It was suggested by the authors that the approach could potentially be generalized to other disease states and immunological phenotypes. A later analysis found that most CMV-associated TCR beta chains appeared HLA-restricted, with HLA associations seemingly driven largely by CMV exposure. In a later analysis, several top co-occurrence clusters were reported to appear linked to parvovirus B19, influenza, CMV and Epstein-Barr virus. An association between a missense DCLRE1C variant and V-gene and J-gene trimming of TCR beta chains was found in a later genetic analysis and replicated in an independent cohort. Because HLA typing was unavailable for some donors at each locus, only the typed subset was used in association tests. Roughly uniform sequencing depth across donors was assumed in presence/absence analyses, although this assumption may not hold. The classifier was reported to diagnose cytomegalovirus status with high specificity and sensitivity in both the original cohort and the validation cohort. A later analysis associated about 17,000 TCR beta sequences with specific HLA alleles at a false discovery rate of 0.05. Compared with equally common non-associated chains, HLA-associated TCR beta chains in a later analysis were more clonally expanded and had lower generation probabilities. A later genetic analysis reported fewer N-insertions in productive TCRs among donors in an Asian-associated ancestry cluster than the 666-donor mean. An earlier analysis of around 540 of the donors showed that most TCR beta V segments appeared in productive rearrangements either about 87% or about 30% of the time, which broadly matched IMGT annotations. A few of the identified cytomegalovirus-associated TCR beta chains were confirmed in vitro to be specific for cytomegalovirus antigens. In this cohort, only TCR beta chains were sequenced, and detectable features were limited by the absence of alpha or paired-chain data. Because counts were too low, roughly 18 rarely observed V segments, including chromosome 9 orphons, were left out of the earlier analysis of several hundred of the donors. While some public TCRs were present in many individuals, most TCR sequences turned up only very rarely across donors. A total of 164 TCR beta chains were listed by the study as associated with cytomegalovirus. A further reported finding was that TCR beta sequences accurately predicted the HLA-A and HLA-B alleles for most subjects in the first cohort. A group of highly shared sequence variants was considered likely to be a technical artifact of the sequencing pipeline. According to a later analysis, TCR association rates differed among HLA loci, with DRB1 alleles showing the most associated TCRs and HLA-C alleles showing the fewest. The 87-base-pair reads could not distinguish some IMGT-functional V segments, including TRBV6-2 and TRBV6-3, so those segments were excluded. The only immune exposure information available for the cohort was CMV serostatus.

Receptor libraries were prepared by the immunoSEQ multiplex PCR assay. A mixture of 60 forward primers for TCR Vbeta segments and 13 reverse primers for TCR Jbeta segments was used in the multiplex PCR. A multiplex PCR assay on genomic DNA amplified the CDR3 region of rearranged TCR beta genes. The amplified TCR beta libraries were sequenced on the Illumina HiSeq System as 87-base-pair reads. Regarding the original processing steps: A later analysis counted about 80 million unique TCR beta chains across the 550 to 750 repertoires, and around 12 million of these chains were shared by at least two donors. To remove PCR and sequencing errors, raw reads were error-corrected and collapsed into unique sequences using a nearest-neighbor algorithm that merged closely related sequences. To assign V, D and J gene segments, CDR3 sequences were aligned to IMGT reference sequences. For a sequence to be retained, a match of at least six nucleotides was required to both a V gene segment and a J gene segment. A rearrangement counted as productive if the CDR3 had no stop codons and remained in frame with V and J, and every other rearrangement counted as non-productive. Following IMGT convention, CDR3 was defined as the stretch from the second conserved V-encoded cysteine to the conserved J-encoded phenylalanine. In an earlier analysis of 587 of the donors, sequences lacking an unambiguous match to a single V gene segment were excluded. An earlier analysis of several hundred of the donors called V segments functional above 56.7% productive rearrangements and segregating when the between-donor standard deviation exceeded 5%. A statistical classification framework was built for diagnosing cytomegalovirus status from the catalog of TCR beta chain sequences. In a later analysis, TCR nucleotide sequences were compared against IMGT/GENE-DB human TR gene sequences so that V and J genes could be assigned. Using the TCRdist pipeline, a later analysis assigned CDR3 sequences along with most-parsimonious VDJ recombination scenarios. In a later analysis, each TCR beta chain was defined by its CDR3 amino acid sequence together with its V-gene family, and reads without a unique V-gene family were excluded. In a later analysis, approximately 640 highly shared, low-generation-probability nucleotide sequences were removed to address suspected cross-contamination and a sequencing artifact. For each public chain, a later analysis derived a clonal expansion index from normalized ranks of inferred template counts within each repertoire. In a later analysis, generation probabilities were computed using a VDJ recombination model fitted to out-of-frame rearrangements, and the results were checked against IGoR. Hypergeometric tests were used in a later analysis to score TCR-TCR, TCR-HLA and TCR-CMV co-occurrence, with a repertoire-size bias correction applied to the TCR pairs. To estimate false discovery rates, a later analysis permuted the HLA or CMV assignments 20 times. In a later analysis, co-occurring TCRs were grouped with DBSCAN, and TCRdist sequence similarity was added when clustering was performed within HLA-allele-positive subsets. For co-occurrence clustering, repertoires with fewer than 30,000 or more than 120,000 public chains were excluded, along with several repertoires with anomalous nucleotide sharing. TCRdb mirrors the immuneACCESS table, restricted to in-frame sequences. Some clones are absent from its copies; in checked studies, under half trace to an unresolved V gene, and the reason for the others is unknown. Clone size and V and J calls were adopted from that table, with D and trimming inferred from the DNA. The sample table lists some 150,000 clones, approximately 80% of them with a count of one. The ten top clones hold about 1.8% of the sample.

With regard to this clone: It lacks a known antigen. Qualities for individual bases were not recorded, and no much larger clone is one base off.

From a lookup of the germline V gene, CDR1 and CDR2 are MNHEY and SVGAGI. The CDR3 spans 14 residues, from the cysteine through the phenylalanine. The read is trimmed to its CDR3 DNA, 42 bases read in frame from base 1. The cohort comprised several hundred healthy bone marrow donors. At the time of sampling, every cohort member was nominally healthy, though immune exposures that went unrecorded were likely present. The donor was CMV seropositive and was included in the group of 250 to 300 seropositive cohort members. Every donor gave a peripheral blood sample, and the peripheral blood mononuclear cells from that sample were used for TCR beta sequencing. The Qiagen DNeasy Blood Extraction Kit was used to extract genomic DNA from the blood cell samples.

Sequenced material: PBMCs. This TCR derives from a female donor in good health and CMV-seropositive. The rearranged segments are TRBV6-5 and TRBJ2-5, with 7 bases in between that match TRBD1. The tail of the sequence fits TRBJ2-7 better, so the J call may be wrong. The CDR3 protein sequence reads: CASSDTNRGYEQYF. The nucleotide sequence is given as TGTGCCAGCAGTGACACAAACAGGGGTTACGAGCAGTACTTC.